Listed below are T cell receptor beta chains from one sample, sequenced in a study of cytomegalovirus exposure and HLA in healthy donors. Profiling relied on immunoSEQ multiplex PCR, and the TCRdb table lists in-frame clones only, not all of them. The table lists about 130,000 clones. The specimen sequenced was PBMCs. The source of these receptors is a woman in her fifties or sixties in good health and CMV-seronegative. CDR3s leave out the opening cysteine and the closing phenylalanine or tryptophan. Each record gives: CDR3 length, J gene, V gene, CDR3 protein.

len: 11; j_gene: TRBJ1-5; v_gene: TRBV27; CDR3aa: ASTRDSESTQH
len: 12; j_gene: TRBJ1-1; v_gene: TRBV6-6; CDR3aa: ASSPRGMNTEAF
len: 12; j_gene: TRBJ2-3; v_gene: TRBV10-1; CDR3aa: ASSESGRTNTQY
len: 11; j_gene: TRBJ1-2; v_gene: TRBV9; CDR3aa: ASSPGGGGGYT
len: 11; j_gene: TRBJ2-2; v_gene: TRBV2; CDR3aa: ASRDTGPGELF
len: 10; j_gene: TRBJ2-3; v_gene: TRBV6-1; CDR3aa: ASSAQSDTQY
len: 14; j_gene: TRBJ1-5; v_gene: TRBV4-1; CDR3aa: ASSQGIRDSHQPQH
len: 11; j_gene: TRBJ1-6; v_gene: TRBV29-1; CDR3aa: SVQETGNSPLH
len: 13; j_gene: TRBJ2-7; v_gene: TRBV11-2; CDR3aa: ASSSPAGLVYEQY
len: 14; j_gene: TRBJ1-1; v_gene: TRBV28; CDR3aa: ASSLAGLQMNTEAF
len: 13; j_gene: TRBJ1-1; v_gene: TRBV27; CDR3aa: ASSSGTVMNTEAF
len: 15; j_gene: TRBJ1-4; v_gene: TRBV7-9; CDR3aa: ASSLNPRDSEDEKLF
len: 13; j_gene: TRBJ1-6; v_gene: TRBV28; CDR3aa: ASTQPGTGDSPLH
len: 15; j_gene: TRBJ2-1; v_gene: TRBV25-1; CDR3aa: ASSGWGTSGRAYEQF
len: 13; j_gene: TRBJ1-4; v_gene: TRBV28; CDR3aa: ASRTTTGPVEKLF
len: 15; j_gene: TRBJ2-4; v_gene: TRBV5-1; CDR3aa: ASSLDQSGLAKNIQY
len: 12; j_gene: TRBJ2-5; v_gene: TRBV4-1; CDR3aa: ASSQSTSMETQY
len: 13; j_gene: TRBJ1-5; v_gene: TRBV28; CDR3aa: ASRGPQGGNQPQH
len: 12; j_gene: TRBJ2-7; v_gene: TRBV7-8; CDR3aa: ASSVTGRDYEQY
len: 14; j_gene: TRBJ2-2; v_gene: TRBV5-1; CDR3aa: ASSLSGTSGGRELF
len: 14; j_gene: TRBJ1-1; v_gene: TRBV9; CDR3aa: ASSEGMVFRGTEAF
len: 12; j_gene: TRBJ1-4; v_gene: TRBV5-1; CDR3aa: ASSPGQGNEKLF
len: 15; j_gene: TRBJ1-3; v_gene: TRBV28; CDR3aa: ASSLKKRRARGNTIY
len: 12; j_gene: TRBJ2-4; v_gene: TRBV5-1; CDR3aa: ASSLAGQGNIQY
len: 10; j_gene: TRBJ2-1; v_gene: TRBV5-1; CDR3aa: ASSFSGNEQF
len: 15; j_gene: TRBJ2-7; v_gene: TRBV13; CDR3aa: ASSPPRTAPHSYEQY
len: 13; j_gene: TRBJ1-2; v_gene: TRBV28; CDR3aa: ASSRLISRRGGYT
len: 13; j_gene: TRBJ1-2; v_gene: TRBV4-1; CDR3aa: ASSQQGGRVWGYT
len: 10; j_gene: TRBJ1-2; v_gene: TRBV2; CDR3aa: ASTVTGDGYT
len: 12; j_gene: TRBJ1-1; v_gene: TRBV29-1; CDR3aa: SVGQGPLGVEAF
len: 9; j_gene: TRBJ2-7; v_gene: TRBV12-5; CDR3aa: ASGRVDKQY
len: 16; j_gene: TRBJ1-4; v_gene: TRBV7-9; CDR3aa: ASSFPFTRQGAHEKLF
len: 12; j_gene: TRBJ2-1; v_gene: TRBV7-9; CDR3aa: ASSQGVSYNEQF
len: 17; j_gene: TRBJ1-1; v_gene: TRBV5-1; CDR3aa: ASSHTTGGAQYMNTEAF
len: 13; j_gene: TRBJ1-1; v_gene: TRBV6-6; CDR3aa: ASLTSGHRNTEAF
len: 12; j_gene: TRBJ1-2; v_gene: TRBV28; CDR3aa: ASSPGQVYYGYT
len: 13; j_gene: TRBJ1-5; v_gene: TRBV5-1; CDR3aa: ASGLIDSYSQPQH
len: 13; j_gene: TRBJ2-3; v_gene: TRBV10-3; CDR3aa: AVTPSGTSTDTQY
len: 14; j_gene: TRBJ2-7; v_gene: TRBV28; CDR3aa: ASSSTGTVISYEQY
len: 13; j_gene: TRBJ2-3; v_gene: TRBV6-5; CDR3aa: ASSPRQGITDTQY
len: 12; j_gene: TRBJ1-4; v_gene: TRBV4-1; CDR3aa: ASSQEQGNEKLF
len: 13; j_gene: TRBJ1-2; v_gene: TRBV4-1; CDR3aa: ASSTLPGTDYGYT
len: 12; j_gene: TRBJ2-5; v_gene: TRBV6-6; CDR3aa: ASSFPERQETQY
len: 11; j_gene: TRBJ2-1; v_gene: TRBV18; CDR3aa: ASSPRQGNEQF
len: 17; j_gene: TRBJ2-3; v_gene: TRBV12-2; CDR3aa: ASRLVRRLGGGAKDTQY
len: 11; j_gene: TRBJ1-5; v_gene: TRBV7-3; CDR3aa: ASSLDQNQPQH